The present entry profiles one T cell receptor beta chain with its context. It has no known antigen specificity. No much larger clonotype is one base removed from it; base qualities were not supplied. The library was generated by 5' RACE. The reads were generated on an Illumina HiSeq 2500. A second PCR of roughly 6 to 12 cycles was run with a J-beta primer mix and a sample-barcoded 5' primer. Each TCR beta cDNA molecule received a unique molecular identifier from a template-switch 5' adaptor carrying 12 random nucleotides. Each sample yielded at least 2.5 million CDR3-containing paired-end reads. All of the RNA was converted into first-strand cDNA using the Mint cDNA synthesis kit, with a TRBC-specific oligonucleotide serving as the primer. Following uracil-DNA glycosylase treatment, all cDNA underwent a first 18-cycle PCR with the universal primers M1SS and BC2_uni_R. Under the source paper's analysis protocol: For normalization, 1 million high-quality reads were randomly selected from each sample, with every read carrying a distinct molecular identifier. Instead of being binned into consensus sequences, reads with shared molecular identifiers were discarded. MiTCR, run with a Q25 quality threshold and the strictest error-elimination algorithm, handled CDR3 identification, clonotype clustering and error correction. A nonparametric unseen species model with Euler transformation was used to estimate lower-bound total TCR beta diversity. TCRdb reworked the public reads: Q25 trimming with fastp, MiXCR clone assembly, productive beta chains retained. All rows with the same CDR3 protein become a single entry with the most common DNA and genes. These V and J calls originate from TCRdb's pipeline instead of the authors' own analysis. The sample data list some 1.7 million distinct CDR3 sequences, and over 25% of these were observed just once. The ten biggest clones cover 7.7% of the sample.

This sample was taken from a study of blood T cells in healthy people across ages (dated by TCRdb to the mid-2010s). Regarding the study in general: In model experiments, roughly one uniquely barcoded TCR beta cDNA molecule per two T cells was captured by template switching. Two additional independent replicas of 1 million unique cDNA reads from the same blood draw were analyzed for two donors (one aged 18 to 30 and one aged 80 or older). Donors of different ages were randomly distributed across sequencing lanes to avoid experimental bias. Age-related changes in TCR beta repertoire diversity were measured in the study by deep sequencing normalized with unique cDNA molecular identifiers. The donors were divided into four age groups: young (average approximately 15 years), middle-aged (approximately 41), aged (roughly 66) and long-lived (nearly 85).

The trim is 7 bases for V and 2 bases for J, with a gap of 14 bases between the germline ends. Reading from cysteine to phenylalanine, the CDR3 counts 14 amino acids. Only CDR3 DNA remains: 42 bases, in frame from the first base. Sequences MDHEN (CDR1) and SYDVKM (CDR2) are obtained from the germline V gene. The roughly 39 donors, aged 6 to 90 years, were systemically healthy Caucasian individuals from Russia. Ten milliliters of peripheral blood were drawn from each donor into EDTA-treated Vacutainer tubes. Ficoll-Paque density-gradient centrifugation was used to isolate PBMCs, with at least 6.5 million per sample. Total RNA, at least 6 micrograms per sample, was extracted from PBMCs with Trizol reagent. For every donor, flow cytometry on a PBMC aliquot measured the percentage of naive CD45RAhigh/CD27high T cells. The paper as a whole reports these results and caveats: The CMV infection status of donors was not known, potentially confounding age-related changes in expanded clonotypes. Bulk unsorted PBMC profiling prevented conclusive comparison of naive and antigen-experienced compartments. As age increased, observed TCR beta diversity per million T cells dropped in a roughly linear way, and a significant reduction was already evident by age about 40. Compared with the aged group, more naive CD4+ T cells, fewer expanded clones and increased TCR diversity were shown by the long-lived group, suggesting age selection. The percentage of naive T cells measured by flow cytometry correlated strongly with observed TCR beta diversity. Total diversity estimates from one million sequenced T cells were considered lower bounds and underestimates.

The source is a woman in her twenties or thirties in good health. Source material: blood. Recombination connected TRBV28 to TRBJ1-1; the D gene is perhaps TRBD1, on 5 matching bases. CDR3 reads: CASTPPGFNTEAFF. The base sequence is TGTGCCAGCACCCCACCAGGGTTTAACACTGAAGCTTTCTTT. Outside the CDR3, residues come from the reference TRBV28 and TRBJ1-1 proteins, so the full variable domain is: DVKVTQSSRYLVKRTGEKVFLECVQDMDHENMFWYRQDPGLGLRLIYFSYDVKMKEKGDIPEGYSVSREKKERFSLILESASTNQTSMYLCASTPPGFNTEAFFGQGTRLTVV.